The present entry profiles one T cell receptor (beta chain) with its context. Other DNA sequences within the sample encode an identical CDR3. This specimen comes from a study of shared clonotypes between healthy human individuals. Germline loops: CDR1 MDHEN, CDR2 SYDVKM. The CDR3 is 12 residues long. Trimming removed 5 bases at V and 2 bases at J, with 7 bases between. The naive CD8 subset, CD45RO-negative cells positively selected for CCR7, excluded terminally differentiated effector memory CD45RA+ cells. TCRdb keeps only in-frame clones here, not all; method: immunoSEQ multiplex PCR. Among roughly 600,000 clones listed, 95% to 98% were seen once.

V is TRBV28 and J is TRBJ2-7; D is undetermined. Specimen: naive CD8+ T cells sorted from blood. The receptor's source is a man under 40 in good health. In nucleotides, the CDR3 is TGTGCCAGCAGTACATCTACCTACGAGCAGTACTTC. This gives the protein CASSTSTYEQYF.